A single sample gave rise to the 30 T cell receptor beta chains below, sequenced in a study of cytomegalovirus exposure and HLA in healthy donors (dated 2017 in TCRdb). Libraries came from the immunoSEQ multiplex PCR assay. The source is immuneACCESS, and TCRdb retained only in-frame sequences with V and J called. Part of the clones is not carried over; for the studies checked, unresolved V genes explain less than half of this, and the remainder is unexplained. The sample table contains about 400,000 clones; only one count was recorded for 86% of them. 0.65% to 0.95% of the sample is taken by the ten largest. What was sequenced was PBMCs. The receptors derive from a woman younger than 35 in good health and CMV-seronegative.

The table lists this clone with a count of one. V and J are TRBV4-1 and TRBJ2-1; 8 bases fit TRBD2. The V and J ends lost 4 bases and 0 bases, in that order; junction bases with no gene match: 5. Germline V gene lookup returns CDR1 MGHRA and CDR2 YSYEKL. The CDR3 has 16 residues. CDR3: CASSPPGTSSYNEQFF. The CDR3 DNA sequence: TGCGCCAGCAGCCCACCCGGGACTAGCTCCTACAATGAGCAGTTCTTC.

The chain has TRBV7-9 and TRBJ1-1; D unclear. The ends were cut back, 5 bases at V and 6 bases at J, with 16 bases in the middle. Germline V gene data show CDR1 as SEHNR and CDR2 as FQNEAQ (reference sequence). The CDR3 sequence is 14 residues long. CDR3 DNA: TGTGCCAGCAGCCCGGAGAAGGGAGTGGCTGAAGCTTTCTTT. It specifies CASSPEKGVAEAFF. The full variable domain, rest sourced from reference TRBV7-9 and TRBJ1-1, is DTGVSQNPRHKITKRGQNVTFRCDPISEHNRLYWYRQTLGQGPEFLTYFQNEAQLEKSRLLSDRFSAERPKGSFSTLEIQRTEQGDSAMYLCASSPEKGVAEAFFGQGTRLTVV.

The V and J genes are TRBV5-6 and TRBJ2-3; 12 nucleotides match TRBD2. Germline V lookup: CDR1 SGHDT, CDR2 YYEEEE. The V segment lost 5 bases and the J segment 1 base; nucleotides outside the gene matches: 11. The CDR3 is made up of 18 amino acids. In nucleotides, the CDR3 is TGTGCCAGCAGGGACTTGCTAGCGGGGGGGCCCGGCACAGATACGCAGTATTTT. Amino acids: CASRDLLAGGPGTDTQYF.

This chain links TRBV2 with TRBJ1-5; 7 nucleotides line up with TRBD1. The V and J ends lost 4 bases and 5 bases, in that order; junction bases with no gene match: 8. In germline, CDR1 is SNHLY, CDR2 FYNNEI. This CDR3 contains 15 residues. In nucleotides, the CDR3 is TGTGCCAGCAGTGGCGACAGGGCACAGGATCAGCCCCAGCATTTT. Translated, it gives CASSGDRAQDQPQHF.

The chain links TRBV5-5 to TRBJ2-3; no definite D call. Trimming removed 2 bases at V and 5 bases at J, with 9 bases between. The CDR3 is 13 amino acids. CDR1 is SGHKS, CDR2 YYEKEE, per germline (reference sequence). The CDR3 DNA is TGTGCCAGCAGCTTCCCTATGGTAGATACGCAGTATTTT. Translation: CASSFPMVDTQYF.

The CDR3 reads CASSPPTSGSGNEQFF. The CDR3 nucleotides are TGTGCCAGCAGCCCACCAACTAGCGGGAGTGGCAATGAGCAGTTCTTC. The rearrangement uses TRBV4-2 and TRBJ2-1; 11 bases agree with TRBD2. V lost 4 bases to trimming and J lost 6 bases; unmatched junction nucleotides: 8. The length of the CDR3 is 16 residues. From germline, CDR1 is LGHNA and CDR2 YNFKEQ.

The chain employs TRBV28 and TRBJ2-7; perhaps TRBD1 as D (5 bases). CDR1 and CDR2 from the germline V gene are MDHEN and SYDVKM. The CDR3 extends over 15 amino acids. V lost 2 bases, J lost 1 base, and 12 bases lay in between. DNA for the CDR3: TGTGCCAGCAGTTTAAGAACAGGTCCGTCCTACGAGCAGTACTTC. It codes for CASSLRTGPSYEQYF.

This chain joins TRBV28 and TRBJ2-2; the match to TRBD1 covers 8 bases. V was clipped by 4 bases and J by 1 base; unmatched bases: 5. The germline V gene encodes CDR1 MDHEN and CDR2 SYDVKM. This CDR3 region has 16 residues. The CDR3 is CASSYPTGGNTGELFF. The CDR3 bases are TGTGCCAGCAGTTATCCAACAGGGGGGAACACCGGGGAGCTGTTTTTT.

The rearrangement uses TRBV10-3 and TRBJ2-7; 7 positions match TRBD2. CDR3 length: 13 residues. The V gene's germline CDR1 is ENHRY and CDR2 SYGVKD. Trimming removed 8 bases from V and 3 bases from J; junction bases left unmatched: 7. The chain's CDR3 is CAIGPGGSYEQYF. DNA for the CDR3: TGTGCCATCGGTCCGGGGGGTAGCTACGAGCAGTACTTC.

The chain couples TRBV19 to TRBJ2-7; D might be TRBD1 (6 bases). Trimming cost V 5 bases and J 1 base, with 9 bases left between them. The germline V gene encodes CDR1 LNHDA and CDR2 SQIVND (reference sequence). This CDR3 spans 13 amino acids. The CDR3 here is CASSQDSSYEQYF. Here the CDR3 DNA reads TGTGCCAGTAGTCAGGACAGTTCCTACGAGCAGTACTTC.

This sequence joins TRBV4-2 and TRBJ2-1; a weak D match, TRBD1 (6 bases). V was cut by 6 bases and J by 6 bases, with 21 bases left in between. The CDR3 is 16 residues long. Germline lookup yields CDR1 LGHNA and CDR2 YNFKEQ. CDR3 nucleotides: TGTGCCAGCAGACCATCGGGCGAACAGGGTTTCAATGAGCAGTTCTTC. Residues: CASRPSGEQGFNEQFF.

The chain couples TRBV15 to TRBJ2-7; 7 nucleotides match TRBD1. Trimming took 2 bases from V and 5 from J; bases not matched to a gene: 9. The CDR3 covers 15 residues. Looked up from germline, CDR1 is LNHNV and CDR2 is YYDKDF (reference sequence). CDR3 coding DNA: TGTGCCACCAGCAGATACTCAACAGGGGACCACGAGCAGTACTTC. It specifies CATSRYSTGDHEQYF.

The gene calls are TRBV6-1 and TRBJ2-1; D possibly corresponds to TRBD1 (6 bases). With 0 bases removed from V and 7 bases from J, the gap between germline ends came to 13 bases. From germline, CDR1 is MNHNS and CDR2 SASEGT. The CDR3 covers 15 residues. The CDR3 spells CASSEANRARNEQFF. CDR3 DNA sequence: TGTGCCAGCAGTGAAGCCAACAGGGCAAGGAATGAGCAGTTCTTC.

The rearrangement uses TRBV11-2 and TRBJ2-2; TRBD2 might be the D (5 bases). Germline CDR1 reads SGHAT; CDR2 reads FQNNGV. The CDR3 extends over 15 amino acids. V lost 5 bases and J lost 0, with 10 bases in between. The CDR3 nucleotides read TGTGCCAGCAGCCCTAGCAGCGCGAACACCGGGGAGCTGTTTTTT. Encoded protein: CASSPSSANTGELFF.

The chain uses TRBV7-2 and TRBJ2-7; TRBD2 agrees at 8 bases. This CDR3 has 16 amino acids. The V segment lost 3 bases and the J segment 4 bases; nucleotides outside the gene matches: 11. Germline V gives CDR1 SGHTA, CDR2 FQGNSA. CDR3 nucleotide sequence: TGTGCCAGCAGCTTTGGATCCAGCGGGAGTACTTACGAGCAGTACTTC. Protein: CASSFGSSGSTYEQYF.

A few counts support this clone. V gene TRBV7-9 combines with J gene TRBJ1-2; 7 bases agree with TRBD1. The CDR3 contains 15 residues. The trim removed 7 bases at V and 8 bases at J, leaving 16 bases unmatched. Germline loops: CDR1 SEHNR, CDR2 FQNEAQ (reference sequence). The CDR3 is CASTIPGQPMGGYTF. For the CDR3, the DNA is TGTGCCAGCACCATCCCGGGACAGCCAATGGGGGGCTACACCTTC.

This clone has only a few counts. The genes are TRBV30 and TRBJ2-1, with D tentatively TRBD1 (6 bases). With 7 bases removed from V and 3 bases from J, the gap between germline ends came to 19 bases. The germline CDR1 and CDR2 sequences are GTSNPN and SVGIG (reference sequence). The CDR3 totals 15 residues. CDR3 sequence (DNA): TGTGCCTCTACTTGGGGGCTACGGGGCTACAATGAGCAGTTCTTC. It translates to CASTWGLRGYNEQFF.

V and J are TRBV9 and TRBJ2-1; 12 nucleotides agree with TRBD2. V lost 4 bases, J lost 0 bases, and 14 bases stayed unmatched. From germline, CDR1 is SGDLS and CDR2 YYNGEE. The CDR3 sequence is 20 residues long. CDR3: CASSTGLAGTRRSSYNEQFF. As DNA, the CDR3 is TGTGCCAGCAGCACCGGACTAGCGGGAACTAGGAGAAGCTCCTACAATGAGCAGTTCTTC. The variable domain in full, with the rest retrieved from reference TRBV9 and TRBJ2-1, is DSGVTQTPKHLITATGQRVTLRCSPRSGDLSVYWYQQSLDQGLQFLIQYYNGEERAKGNILERFSAQQFPDLHSELNLSSLELGDSALYFCASSTGLAGTRRSSYNEQFFGPGTRLTVL.

Comments on this clone: In the same sample, other DNA sequences code for this CDR3. The chain carries TRBV5-1 and TRBJ2-5, with a possible D match to TRBD1 (6 bases). Looked up from germline, CDR1 is SGHRS and CDR2 is YFSETQ. The CDR3 spans 14 residues. Trimming took off 0 bases at V and 1 base at J, with 7 bases between the two ends. CDR3 in DNA: TGCGCCAGCAGCTTGGGGACAGCCCAAGAGACCCAGTACTTC. This encodes CASSLGTAQETQYF.

This chain uses TRBV2 with TRBJ1-4, with a possible D match to TRBD1 (6 bases). CDR3 length equals 16 residues. V was trimmed by 7 bases and J by 4 bases, leaving 19 bases between them. Looked up from germline, CDR1 is SNHLY and CDR2 is FYNNEI. In DNA, the CDR3 is TGTGCCAGCATTAACCTACAGGGCAATAGTAATGAAAAACTGTTTTTT. Protein product: CASINLQGNSNEKLFF.

The genes are TRBV27 and TRBJ2-2; D is unclear. Trimming removed 3 bases at V and 7 bases at J, with 6 bases between. In germline, CDR1 is MNHEY, CDR2 SMNVEV (reference sequence). This CDR3 has 12 amino acids. CDR3 DNA: TGTGCCAGCAGTTTCCCCGGCGGGGAGCTGTTTTTT. It yields the protein CASSFPGGELFF.

This chain connects TRBV19 to TRBJ2-1; 11 nucleotides line up with TRBD1. CDR1 and CDR2 from the germline V gene are LNHDA and SQIVND (reference sequence). CDR3 length: 14 amino acids. Losses at the gene ends were 6 bases for V and 10 bases for J; bases not matched to a gene: 8. The CDR3 sequence: CASRPGQGAREQFF. The CDR3 nucleotides are TGTGCCAGTAGACCCGGACAGGGGGCGAGGGAGCAGTTCTTC.

This sequence joins TRBV28 and TRBJ2-7, with 7 bases matching TRBD1. The V and J ends lost 4 bases and 2 bases, in that order; junction bases with no gene match: 5. The CDR3 extends over 14 amino acids. CDR1 and CDR2 (germline): MDHEN, SYDVKM. CDR3 sequence reads: CASSSTGLTYEQYF. The DNA for the CDR3 is TGTGCCAGCAGTTCGACAGGGTTAACCTACGAGCAGTACTTC.

CDR3 in DNA: TGTGCCAGCAGCCGACGTACAGGGGGAACCTACGAGCAGTACTTC. It encodes CASSRRTGGTYEQYF. The gene calls are TRBV7-2 and TRBJ2-7; 8 nucleotides match TRBD1. With 5 bases clipped from V and 2 bases from J, the junction kept 8 bases outside the gene matches. This CDR3 comprises 15 residues. Germline V gene data show CDR1 as SGHTA and CDR2 as FQGNSA.

V and J are TRBV7-8 and TRBJ1-5; possibly TRBD1 for D (5 bases). Trimming left V 4 bases short and J 6 bases short, with 13 bases between. The CDR3 loop spans 14 amino acids. Looked up from germline, CDR1 is SGHVS and CDR2 is FQNEAQ. The chain's CDR3 is CASSSRGGPQPQHF. CDR3 DNA: TGTGCCAGCAGCTCTCGGGGGGGTCCTCAGCCCCAGCATTTT.

The CDR3 DNA follows: TGTGCCAGCAGTGTTAGGCGGGATATCAATCAGCCCCAGCATTTT. Its translation: CASSVRRDINQPQHF. The gene calls are TRBV2 and TRBJ1-5; D unclear. CDR1 SNHLY and CDR2 FYNNEI come from the germline V gene. V lost 4 bases and J 3 bases, leaving 13 bases between the germline ends. The CDR3 is 15 residues long.

The rearrangement links TRBV4-1 to TRBJ2-7; 7 positions match TRBD2. The V segment lost 0 bases and the J segment 7 bases; nucleotides outside the gene matches: 12. The germline gives CDR1 MGHRA, CDR2 YSYEKL. The CDR3 contains 16 residues. The CDR3 here is CASSQESGTIIREQYF. In nucleotides, the CDR3 is TGCGCCAGCAGCCAAGAATCCGGGACTATAATCCGAGAGCAGTACTTC.

The gene calls are TRBV7-9 and TRBJ2-1; a possible D gene is TRBD2 (6 bases). Germline V CDR1 and CDR2: SEHNR, FQNEAQ (reference sequence). Trimming took 8 bases from V and 7 from J, leaving 9 bases between them. The CDR3 totals 11 residues. CDR3 sequence (DNA): TGTGCCAGCCCGGCGGGAAATGAGCAGTTCTTC. This codes for CASPAGNEQFF.

With regard to this clone: Additional DNA sequences in this sample encode the identical CDR3. The chain carries TRBV6-6 and TRBJ1-5, with D perhaps TRBD1 (5 bases). Germline assignment: CDR1 MNHNY and CDR2 SVGAGI (reference sequence). Between the trimmed V and J ends, which lost 2 bases and 7 bases, there was a span of 12 bases. The CDR3 sequence is 14 residues long. CDR3 residues: CASSYGQGGQPQHF. DNA of the CDR3: TGTGCCAGCAGTTACGGGCAGGGCGGCCAGCCCCAGCATTTT.

This chain uses TRBV4-2 with TRBJ2-2; possible D gene TRBD2, 5 bases. The CDR3 runs 16 residues. Trimming pared 5 bases from V and 5 bases from J, leaving 18 bases between. Looked up from germline, CDR1 is LGHNA and CDR2 is YNFKEQ. In DNA form, the CDR3 reads TGTGCCAGCAGCAATGGGGATGGGTCGGGGACCGGGGAGCTGTTTTTT. As protein: CASSNGDGSGTGELFF.